This T cell receptor (beta chain) is from a study of blood T cell repertoires in COVID-19. Per the study methods: How many nucleated cells were present was estimated from reference gene primer amplification. Sequenced by immunoSEQ multiplex PCR; TCRdb stores in-frame clones only, minus some. That table supplies the V and J calls and clone size; D and trimming were determined from the DNA. The data show 150,000 to 160,000 clones, roughly nine tenths seen once. Specimen: peripheral blood. This TCR derives from a woman between 65 and 79 years old with acute or convalescent COVID-19.

In DNA form, the CDR3 reads TGTGCCAGCAGCCAAGAGCCACGTCGCCCAGATGGCTACACCTTC. Its translation is CASSQEPRRPDGYTF. J is TRBJ1-2 and V is TRBV14; D is undetermined. V gave up 0 bases and J gave up 6 bases, with 14 bases separating them. The germline CDR1 and CDR2 sequences are SGHDN and FVKESK. CDR3 length: 15 amino acids.